Below, 4 T cell receptor beta chains from the same sample are listed, as sequenced in a study of cytomegalovirus exposure and HLA in healthy donors (dated by TCRdb to 2016 to 2017). The library was produced with the immunoSEQ multiplex PCR assay. For the multiplex PCR, a mixture combining 60 forward primers for TCR Vbeta segments and 13 reverse primers for TCR Jbeta segments was used. As stored in TCRdb, this immuneACCESS dataset retains in-frame rearrangements with V and J assigned. A fraction of the clones does not appear; measured against another copy, unresolved V genes explain less than half of the discrepancy, and the remainder lacks a known reason. The sample table shows around 200,000 clones, and roughly 80% are seen once. Over 1.5% of the sample is taken by the ten largest. Sequencing was performed on PBMCs. The receptors originated from a woman aged 18-29 years in good health and CMV-seronegative.

There are a few counts of this clone. The gene calls are TRBV29-1 and TRBJ1-6; 9 bases are a match to TRBD1. V shed 6 bases and J 5 bases; nucleotides not matched to a gene: 5. From germline, CDR1 is SQVTM and CDR2 ANQGSEA. This CDR3 region has 14 residues. CDR3 DNA sequence: TGCAGCGTACTAGGACAGGGGAATAATTCACCCCTCCACTTT. The encoded protein is CSVLGQGNNSPLHF.

V gene TRBV7-8 combines with J gene TRBJ2-5; D perhaps matches TRBD1 (5 bases). CDR3 length equals 14 residues. Germline V CDR1 and CDR2: SGHVS, FQNEAQ. Trimming took 4 bases from V and 5 from J, leaving 14 bases between them. As DNA, the CDR3 is TGTGCCAGCAGCTCTCCGGAGACAGCGGAGACCCAGTACTTC. Amino acids: CASSSPETAETQYF.

The chain employs TRBV5-5 and TRBJ1-2, with TRBD1 matching 7 bases. Per the germline V gene, CDR1 is SGHKS and CDR2 is YYEKEE (reference sequence). V was clipped by 0 bases and J by 10 bases; unmatched bases: 6. The CDR3 loop spans 13 amino acids. The CDR3 spells CASSLATGEAYTF. CDR3 sequence (DNA): TGTGCCAGCAGCTTGGCAACAGGGGAAGCCTACACCTTC. Looking up the rest from reference TRBV5-5 and TRBJ1-2 gives the full variable domain: DAGVTQSPTHLIKTRGQQVTLRCSPISGHKSVSWYQQVLGQGPQFIFQYYEKEERGRGNFPDRFSARQFPNYSSELNVNALLLGDSALYLCASSLATGEAYTFGSGTRLTVV.

This clone was found a few times. The chain couples TRBV14 to TRBJ2-1, with D perhaps matching TRBD1 (5 bases). Per the germline V gene, CDR1 is SGHDN and CDR2 is FVKESK. Trimming removed 0 bases at V and 3 bases at J, with 12 bases between. The CDR3 covers 16 residues. CDR3 DNA sequence: TGTGCCAGCAGCCAAGAGTGGGGCAGGGACTACAATGAGCAGTTCTTC. Amino acid sequence: CASSQEWGRDYNEQFF.